Presented here are 20 T cell receptor beta chains from one specimen sequenced in a study of T cell responses to AZD1222 COVID-19 vaccine. Libraries were prepared by immunoSEQ multiplex PCR; TCRdb keeps only in-frame clonotypes and omits some of them. The sample holds roughly 100,000 clones; about 81% are singletons and the top ten take 4% to 6%. Source: peripheral blood, taken on day 0 of AZD1222 vaccination. The receptors here all came from an adult in good health.

The chain is built from TRBV13 and TRBJ1-1, with TRBD1 matching over 8 bases. The CDR3 extends over 16 amino acids. Per germline, CDR1 PRHDT and CDR2 FYEKMQ (reference sequence). V was pared by 2 bases and J by 3 bases, with 8 bases of the junction left unmatched. The CDR3 loop reads CASSLQGATGDTEAFF. The CDR3 DNA sequence: TGTGCCAGCAGCTTACAGGGGGCTACGGGGGACACTGAAGCTTTCTTT. The whole variable domain, remainder taken from reference TRBV13 and TRBJ1-1, is AAGVIQSPRHLIKEKRETATLKCYPIPRHDTVYWYQQGPGQDPQFLISFYEKMQSDKGSIPDRFSAQQFSDYHSELNMSSLELGDSALYFCASSLQGATGDTEAFFGQGTRLTVV.

The gene calls are TRBV21-1 and TRBJ2-7; the table's TRBD1 call for D was not verified on the DNA. TRBV21-1 is recorded as a pseudogene. This CDR3 contains 21 residues. The CDR3 bases are TGTGCCAGCAGCAAAAGGGCATACTGGGGTAGTGGGAGACAGGGTCGCTACGAGCAGTACTTC. This translates into CASSKRAYWGSGRQGRYEQYF.

The CDR3 here is CASSLESGQPQHF. The CDR3 nucleotides read TGTGCCAGCAGCTTAGAATCAGGGCAGCCCCAGCATTTT. This chain links TRBV7-8 with TRBJ1-5; D might be TRBD1 (5 bases). The CDR3 is 13 residues long. The germline gives CDR1 SGHVS, CDR2 FQNEAQ. The V gene lost 1 base and the J gene lost 7 bases, with 8 bases spanning the gap.

This clone was recorded only once. The V call is TRBV4-3, the J call TRBJ2-1; D possibly corresponds to TRBD1 (7 bases). The CDR3 length is 16 residues. V was trimmed by 3 bases and J by 6 bases, leaving 18 bases between them. Looked up from germline, CDR1 is LGHNA and CDR2 is YSLEER. CDR3 loop: CASSHFAGQLRNEQFF. The CDR3 DNA is TGCGCCAGCAGCCACTTTGCGGGACAGCTTCGCAATGAGCAGTTCTTC.

This clone appeared once. The gene calls are TRBV29-1 and TRBJ2-7; D is unresolved. Per germline, CDR1 SQVTM and CDR2 ANQGSEA. Trimming cost V 1 base and J 3 bases, with 13 bases left between them. This CDR3 has 14 residues. The chain's CDR3 is CSVEVGNSYYEQYF. In nucleotides, the CDR3 is TGCAGCGTTGAAGTAGGCAACAGCTACTACGAGCAGTACTTC.

This clone has only one observation. V is TRBV29-1 and J is TRBJ2-1, with TRBD2 matching over 11 bases. The CDR3 sequence is 15 residues long. The V gene's germline CDR1 is SQVTM and CDR2 ANQGSEA. Trimming removed 1 base from V and 4 bases from J; junction bases left unmatched: 3. The CDR3 loop is CSVEGASGGYNEQFF. The CDR3, as DNA: TGCAGCGTTGAAGGGGCTAGCGGGGGGTACAATGAGCAGTTCTTC.

The chain uses TRBV30 and TRBJ2-7; 7 nucleotides match TRBD1. CDR1 and CDR2 from the germline V gene are GTSNPN and SVGIG (reference sequence). V was clipped by 5 bases and J by 5 bases; unmatched bases: 6. This CDR3 has 12 residues. CDR3 DNA: TGTGCCTGGGAACAGGGGACGGACGAGCAGTACTTC. Its protein product is CAWEQGTDEQYF.

The V gene is TRBV7-2, the J gene TRBJ2-5, with D possibly matching TRBD2 (6 bases). This CDR3 has 17 amino acids. Germline V gives CDR1 SGHTA, CDR2 FQGNSA. V lost 1 base to trimming and J lost 2 bases, with 17 bases between them. The CDR3 protein is CASSLGLSSGPQETQYF. The CDR3 DNA sequence: TGTGCCAGCAGCTTAGGTTTGAGTAGCGGACCGCAAGAGACCCAGTACTTC.

The chain is built from TRBV6-9 and TRBJ1-2; D is unclear. Germline V CDR1 and CDR2: MNHGY, SVAAGI. CDR3 size: 14 residues. Trimming stripped 4 bases from V and 8 bases from J, with 17 bases between. CDR3 loop: CASSSPLAVGGYTF. The CDR3 DNA is TGTGCCAGCAGTTCTCCCCTTGCAGTAGGGGGCTACACCTTC.

The CDR3 DNA follows: TGCGCCAGCAGCCAAGATCGCCGGGACTTCTCCTATAATTCACCCCTCCACTTT. Its translation: CASSQDRRDFSYNSPLHF. V and J are TRBV4-1 and TRBJ1-6; the D gene is possibly TRBD1 (5 bases). Trimming removed 0 bases at V and 0 bases at J, with 12 bases between. Per the germline V gene, CDR1 is MGHRA and CDR2 is YSYEKL. CDR3 size: 18 residues.

V usage is TRBV27 and J usage is TRBJ2-2; D gene unclear. V was pared by 3 bases and J by 5 bases, with 19 bases between. The germline V gene has CDR1 MNHEY and CDR2 SMNVEV (reference sequence). CDR3 length: 17 residues. The CDR3 loop is CASSFLSPLRRTGELFF. The CDR3, as DNA: TGTGCCAGCAGTTTCCTCAGCCCTCTTAGACGGACCGGGGAGCTGTTTTTT.

The rearrangement links TRBV21-1 to TRBJ1-2; TRBD1 is taken as the D call from the table, unchecked against the DNA. TRBV21-1 is reported as a pseudogene. The CDR3 spans 17 residues. The CDR3 DNA is TGTGCCAGCAGCAAAGACGGTTTCACAGACGCTAACTATGGCTACACCTTC. Translating it yields CASSKDGFTDANYGYTF.

The genes are TRBV7-2 and TRBJ2-2; D ambiguous. Germline lookup yields CDR1 SGHTA and CDR2 FQGNSA. CDR3 size: 15 residues. Trimming left V 5 bases short and J 0 bases short, with 10 bases between. The CDR3 is CASSPDRTNTGELFF. Written as DNA, the CDR3 is TGTGCCAGCAGCCCGGACCGTACGAACACCGGGGAGCTGTTTTTT.

The chain employs TRBV10-3 and TRBJ1-2, with D possibly being TRBD1 (6 bases). Per germline, CDR1 ENHRY and CDR2 SYGVKD. Deletions cut 3 bases from V and 6 bases from J, with 8 bases between. The CDR3 covers 12 residues. The CDR3 nucleotides read TGTGCCATCAGTGAAACAGGGCATGGCTACACCTTC. It encodes CAISETGHGYTF.

The CDR3 region is CASSFSGGVSYEQYF. The CDR3 nucleotides read TGTGCCAGCAGTTTCAGCGGGGGGGTCTCCTACGAGCAGTACTTC. The V gene is TRBV6-2 or TRBV6-3, the J gene TRBJ2-7; TRBD2 matches at 10 bases. Germline CDR1 is MNHEY and CDR2 is SVGEGT. There are 15 residues in the CDR3. V lost 4 bases to trimming and J lost 0 bases; unmatched junction nucleotides: 3.

Many counts were recorded for this clone. The chain employs TRBV19 and TRBJ1-2, with 10 nucleotides matching TRBD1. The CDR3 totals 14 residues. Germline V gene sequence: CDR1 LNHDA, CDR2 SQIVND (reference sequence). The J segment lost 7 bases and the V segment lost 1 base, leaving 3 bases of the junction unmatched. The chain's CDR3 is CASSIVGQGTGYTF. In DNA form, the CDR3 reads TGTGCCAGTAGTATAGTGGGACAGGGGACTGGCTACACCTTC.

This clone was picked up many times. The CDR3 DNA sequence: TGTGCCAGCAGTGAAGGTGCCTATGGCTACACCTTC. It is translated as CASSEGAYGYTF. The V call is TRBV2, the J call TRBJ1-2, with D unclear. Germline assignment: CDR1 SNHLY and CDR2 FYNNEI. CDR3 size: 12 residues. V gave up 1 base and J gave up 4 bases, with 4 bases separating them.

The CDR3 protein is CSVTDGKNIQYF. Here the CDR3 DNA reads TGCAGCGTTACGGACGGCAAAAACATTCAGTACTTC. The chain links TRBV29-1 to TRBJ2-4; D remains ambiguous. Germline lookup yields CDR1 SQVTM and CDR2 ANQGSEA. This CDR3 comprises 12 residues. V was shortened by 5 bases and J by 3 bases, with 8 bases between the two germline ends.

J is TRBJ2-5 and V is TRBV7-2; D unclear. The V gene lost 1 base and the J gene lost 2 bases, with 11 bases spanning the gap. CDR3 length: 15 residues. Germline lookup yields CDR1 SGHTA and CDR2 FQGNSA. CDR3 residues: CASSLDPGSQETQYF. DNA for the CDR3: TGTGCCAGCAGCTTAGATCCGGGTTCGCAAGAGACCCAGTACTTC. Filled out from reference TRBV7-2 and TRBJ2-5, the complete variable domain reads GAGVSQSPSNKVTEKGKDVELRCDPISGHTALYWYRQSLGQGLEFLIYFQGNSAPDKSGLPSDRFSAERTGGSVSTLTIQRTQQEDSAVYLCASSLDPGSQETQYFGPGTRLLVL.

The rearrangement links TRBV5-4 to TRBJ1-1; D may be TRBD1 (5 bases). The germline V and J ends were trimmed by 3 bases and 4 bases, with 22 bases remaining between them. The CDR3 runs to 17 residues. Germline values: CDR1 SGHNT, CDR2 YYREEE (reference sequence). CDR3 DNA sequence: TGTGCCAGCAGCTGGTCCTTGGGACGCTCTTCTTCCACTGAAGCTTTCTTT. Amino acids: CASSWSLGRSSSTEAFF.